The 14 T cell receptor beta chains listed next were all sequenced from one sample in a study of T-cell reconstitution after alpha-beta-depleted transplantation in children. Preparation of the TCRbeta library involved a method that used unique molecular identifiers. TCRdb independently ran MiXCR on the PCR reads; one entry per CDR3 protein. The sample has some 600,000 distinct CDR3 sequences; about an eighth are singletons. The input for sequencing was PBMCs, mostly from graft donor cells, taken 360 days after TCRalphabeta/CD19-depleted stem cell transplant. The receptors were sampled from a male patient aged 5 to 17 who had a stem cell transplant for acute myeloid leukemia, so the T cells may come from the graft donor.

The rearrangement joins TRBV7-2 to TRBJ1-4; possible D gene TRBD1, 6 bases. Per germline, CDR1 SGHTA and CDR2 FQGNSA. The CDR3 runs to 16 residues. V lost 1 base and J lost 5, with 14 bases in between. CDR3 nucleotide sequence: TGTGCCAGCAGCTTAGAAGGGACACCTGGCAATGAAAAACTGTTTTTT. Translating gives CASSLEGTPGNEKLFF.

The sample holds a few counts of this clonotype. CDR3 protein: CSVEDSGGKASYEQFF. The CDR3 nucleotides are TGCAGCGTTGAAGATTCCGGCGGGAAAGCATCATATGAGCAGTTCTTC. This chain uses TRBV29-1 with TRBJ2-1, with D possibly being TRBD2 (6 bases). The germline gives CDR1 SQVTM, CDR2 ANQGSEA. The V end was cut by 0 bases, the J end by 8 bases, with 20 bases between. The CDR3 totals 16 residues.

The chain carries TRBV30 and TRBJ2-7, with D uncertain. The CDR3 runs to 11 residues. CDR1 is GTSNPN, CDR2 SVGIG, per germline (reference sequence). Between the trimmed V and J ends, which lost 1 base and 7 bases, there was a span of 8 bases. CDR3 amino acids: CAWSGVREQYF. The CDR3 bases are TGTGCCTGGAGTGGGGTCCGAGAGCAGTACTTC.

V usage is TRBV5-6 and J usage is TRBJ2-4; D is uncertain. Trimming pared 0 bases from V and 2 bases from J, leaving 12 bases between. The V gene's germline CDR1 is SGHDT and CDR2 YYEEEE. This CDR3 contains 16 residues. As DNA, the CDR3 is TGTGCCAGCAGCTTGGTGACTCCTGGGCCCAAAAACATTCAGTACTTC. This sequence encodes CASSLVTPGPKNIQYF. The full variable domain, its missing parts supplied by reference TRBV5-6 and TRBJ2-4, is DAGVTQSPTHLIKTRGQQVTLRCSPKSGHDTVSWYQQALGQGPQFIFQYYEEEERQRGNFPDRFSGHQFPNYSSELNVNALLLGDSALYLCASSLVTPGPKNIQYFGAGTRLSVL.

The V gene is TRBV12-3 or TRBV12-4, the J gene TRBJ2-1, with 10 positions matching TRBD2. The CDR3 is made up of 16 amino acids. V was clipped by 1 base and J by 5 bases; unmatched bases: 5. The chain's CDR3 is CASSLDGTSEDNEQFF. CDR3 sequence (DNA): TGTGCCAGCAGTTTAGATGGGACTAGCGAAGACAATGAGCAGTTCTTC.

This clonotype was picked up many times. The chain joins TRBV27 to TRBJ1-4, with D perhaps TRBD1 (6 bases). This CDR3 spans 16 amino acids. V lost 3 bases to trimming and J lost 0 bases, with 11 bases between them. Germline lookup yields CDR1 MNHEY and CDR2 SMNVEV (reference sequence). The CDR3 DNA follows: TGTGCCAGCAGTTTCCAGGGGTCCACAACTAATGAAAAACTGTTTTTT. This encodes CASSFQGSTTNEKLFF.

The J gene is TRBJ2-3, the V gene TRBV6-5; D is perhaps TRBD2 (6 bases). The CDR3 is made up of 16 amino acids. V gave up 0 bases and J gave up 2 bases, with 12 bases separating them. Germline CDR1 reads MNHEY; CDR2 reads SVGAGI. The CDR3 DNA is TGTGCCAGCAGTTACTCGAAGGGACTTACCACAGATACGCAGTATTTT. Its translation: CASSYSKGLTTDTQYF.

This clonotype was recorded a few times. The genes are TRBV20-1 and TRBJ2-7; D is unresolved. V was clipped by 3 bases and J by 2 bases, with 11 bases between them. The CDR3 consists of 13 residues. The germline gives CDR1 DFQATT, CDR2 SNEGSKA (reference sequence). CDR3 nucleotide sequence: TGCAGTGCTAGTCAAGAGGATCCCTACGAGCAGTACTTC. Translated, it gives CSASQEDPYEQYF.

The DNA for the CDR3 is TGTGCCACCAGCGCCCCGGGACTAGCGGGATCAAATGAGCAGTTCTTC. Residues: CATSAPGLAGSNEQFF. The chain uses TRBV15 and TRBJ2-1; 13 nucleotides line up with TRBD2. After removal of 5 bases from V and 7 bases from J, the junction contained 8 bases not matched to a gene. CDR1 is LNHNV, CDR2 YYDKDF, per germline (reference sequence). This CDR3 has 16 residues.

This clonotype turned up a few times. The chain joins TRBV6-5 to TRBJ2-5, with TRBD2 matching 11 bases. The CDR3 runs to 17 residues. CDR1 and CDR2 (germline): MNHEY, SVGAGI. Unmatched junction bases numbered 11, after V lost 3 bases and J lost 5 bases. The CDR3 bases are TGTGCCAGCAGTTATGGAGGGACTAGCGGAAGGTGGGAGACCCAGTACTTC. Translated, it gives CASSYGGTSGRWETQYF.

This clonotype was seen a few times. J is TRBJ2-3 and V is TRBV19, with 7 nucleotides matching TRBD1. V was pared by 5 bases and J by 2 bases, with 13 bases of the junction left unmatched. The CDR3 is 17 residues long. CDR1 and CDR2 (germline): LNHDA, SQIVND (reference sequence). CDR3 in DNA: TGTGCCAGTAGTGTCAACAGGGGTGGAGTAGCCACAGATACGCAGTATTTT. It translates to CASSVNRGGVATDTQYF.

The chain combines TRBV7-2 with TRBJ2-7; D might be TRBD1 (5 bases). The V gene lost 1 base and the J gene lost 8 bases, with 15 bases spanning the gap. Per germline, CDR1 SGHTA and CDR2 FQGNSA. The CDR3 runs to 14 residues. The CDR3 sequence is CASSLDGAPVKQYF. The CDR3 DNA reads TGTGCCAGCAGCTTAGATGGGGCGCCCGTCAAGCAGTACTTC.

This clonotype was seen more than once but under ten times. This chain joins TRBV20-1 and TRBJ2-7; D is ambiguous. The V end was cut by 3 bases, the J end by 4 bases, with 10 bases between. Germline CDR1 and CDR2: DFQATT and SNEGSKA (reference sequence). This CDR3 region has 12 residues. CDR3 amino acids: CSASSRLYEQYF. CDR3 DNA: TGCAGTGCTAGTTCCAGACTTTACGAGCAGTACTTC.

This clonotype was observed a handful of times. CDR3 nucleotides: TGTGCCAGCAGCCCTCTCCGAGCTGGTAATTCACCCCTCCACTTT. This encodes CASSPLRAGNSPLHF. The rearrangement uses TRBV14 and TRBJ1-6; D is undetermined. Germline lookup yields CDR1 SGHDN and CDR2 FVKESK. Deletions cut 4 bases from V and 6 bases from J, with 13 bases between. The CDR3 consists of 15 residues. Combining the CDR3 with reference TRBV14 and TRBJ1-6 gives the whole variable domain EAGVTQFPSHSVIEKGQTVTLRCDPISGHDNLYWYRRVMGKEIKFLLHFVKESKQDESGMPNNRFLAERTGGTYSTLKVQPAELEDSGVYFCASSPLRAGNSPLHFGNGTRLTVT.